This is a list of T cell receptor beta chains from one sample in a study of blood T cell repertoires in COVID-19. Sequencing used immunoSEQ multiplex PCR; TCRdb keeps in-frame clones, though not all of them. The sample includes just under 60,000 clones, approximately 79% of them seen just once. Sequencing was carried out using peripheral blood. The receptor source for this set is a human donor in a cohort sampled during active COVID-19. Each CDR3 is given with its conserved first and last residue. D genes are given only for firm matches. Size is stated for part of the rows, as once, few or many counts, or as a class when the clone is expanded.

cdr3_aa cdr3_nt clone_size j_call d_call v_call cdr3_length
CASSPQGLGANVLTF TGTGCCAGCAGCCCCCAGGGACTAGGGGCCAACGTCCTGACTTTC . TRBJ2-6 TRBD2 TRBV9 15
CASHTGTGANQPQHF TGTGCCAGTCATACCGGGACAGGGGCCAATCAGCCCCAGCATTTT few TRBJ1-5 TRBD1 TRBV19 15
CASSRGQATNYEQYF TGTGCCAGCAGCCGGGGACAGGCAACGAACTACGAGCAGTACTTC . TRBJ2-7 TRBD1 TRBV7-2 15
CASSLEPSGRSETQYF TGCGCCAGCAGCTTGGAGCCTAGCGGGAGATCAGAGACCCAGTACTTC . TRBJ2-5 TRBD2 TRBV5-1 16
CASSLSLGIQGGYGYTF TGTGCCAGCAGTCTCTCACTGGGTATACAGGGGGGGTATGGCTACACCTTC once TRBJ1-2 TRBD1 TRBV28 17
CASSPGFDRGDSPLHF TGTGCCAGCTCACCAGGGTTCGACAGGGGTGATTCACCCCTCCACTTT . TRBJ1-6 TRBD1 TRBV18 16
CASSRSNPRETQYF TGTGCCAGCAGTCGATCTAATCCTAGGGAGACCCAGTACTTC . TRBJ2-5 . TRBV27 14
CASSQEEGEKLFF TGCGCCAGCAGCCAAGAGGAGGGTGAAAAACTGTTTTTT . TRBJ1-4 . TRBV4-3 13
CASSLGASAAYEQYF TGTGCCAGCAGCTTAGGGGCTAGCGCGGCCTACGAGCAGTACTTC . TRBJ2-7 . TRBV7-6 15
CASSLGQEVRYNEQFF TGCGCCAGCAGCTTGGGACAGGAAGTTCGGTACAATGAGCAGTTCTTC . TRBJ2-1 . TRBV5-1 16
CASSPWTSSADTQYF TGTGCCAGCAGCCCTTGGACTAGTAGTGCGGATACGCAGTATTTT . TRBJ2-3 TRBD2 TRBV5-4 15
CASSLVARLGGGYTF TGTGCCAGCAGCTTAGTGGCCAGGTTGGGGGGTGGCTACACCTTC . TRBJ1-2 . TRBV7-2 15
CASNSPTQGATNEKLFF TGTGCCAGCAATTCACCGACCCAGGGCGCAACTAATGAAAAACTGTTTTTT . TRBJ1-4 . TRBV28 17
CASSSTGTGQDEQYF TGTGCCAGCAGCTCTACCGGGACAGGGCAGGACGAGCAGTACTTC . TRBJ2-7 TRBD1 TRBV5-4 15
CASSPIESPGELFF TGTGCCAGCAGCCCAATTGAGAGCCCCGGGGAGCTGTTTTTT . TRBJ2-2 . TRBV5-6 14
CASSLIPRSSAQYF TGTGCCAGCAGCTTAATCCCCAGGTCGTCTGCGCAGTATTTT few TRBJ2-3 . TRBV7-3 14
CASGLVTLPGLGSSYNEQFF TGTGCTAGTGGTTTGGTAACCCTGCCGGGACTAGGGAGTTCCTACAATGAGCAGTTCTTC . TRBJ2-1 TRBD2 TRBV12-5 20
CASSSRQGGYGYTF TGTGCCAGCAGCAGCCGACAGGGAGGCTATGGCTACACCTTC once TRBJ1-2 TRBD1 TRBV11-2 14
CASSLRLAGEVGELFF TGTGCCAGCTCACTGAGACTAGCGGGAGAGGTCGGGGAGCTGTTTTTT . TRBJ2-2 TRBD2 TRBV18 16
CASSLAVTGVAKNIQYF TGTGCCAGCAGCTTGGCCGTAACCGGTGTAGCCAAAAACATTCAGTACTTC . TRBJ2-4 . TRBV5-5 17
CASSPPSGAIEGEQYF TGTGCCAGCAGCCCACCCTCAGGGGCGATCGAGGGGGAGCAGTACTTC . TRBJ2-7 . TRBV27 16
CASSFSRQGHNQPQHF TGTGCCAGCAGTTTTAGCCGACAGGGGCACAATCAGCCCCAGCATTTT . TRBJ1-5 TRBD1 TRBV6-2/TRBV6-3 16
CASSQSGQGAGGTQYF TGTGCCAGCAGCCAATCAGGACAGGGGGCCGGGGGTACGCAGTATTTT . TRBJ2-3 TRBD1 TRBV14 16
CASSQEGWDSTYGYTF TGCGCCAGCAGCCAAGAGGGATGGGACAGTACCTATGGCTACACCTTC few TRBJ1-2 TRBD1 TRBV4-3 16
CASSYPLAGVSYNEQFF TGTGCCAGCAGTTACCCGCTAGCGGGAGTGTCCTACAATGAGCAGTTCTTC . TRBJ2-1 TRBD2 TRBV6-2/TRBV6-3 17
CASSDRTYEQYF TGTGCCAGCAGTGACCGTACCTACGAGCAGTACTTC few TRBJ2-7 . TRBV6-1 12
CASSPRLAGSSTDTQYF TGTGCCAGCTCACCCCGACTAGCGGGAAGTAGCACAGATACGCAGTATTTT . TRBJ2-3 TRBD2 TRBV18 17
CASSLDVRQGSGGELFF TGCGCCAGCAGCTTGGACGTGAGACAGGGTAGTGGCGGGGAGCTGTTTTTT few TRBJ2-2 TRBD1 TRBV5-1 17
CASSLEKYNEQFF TGTGCCAGCAGTTTGGAGAAATACAATGAGCAGTTCTTC . TRBJ2-1 . TRBV27 13